These 4 T cell receptor beta chains share one sample of origin, sequenced in a study of neurological immune-mediated disorders. TCRdb reanalysed the 5' RACE reads using MiXCR and keeps one entry per CDR3 protein. The sample yields more than 40,000 distinct CDR3 sequences, roughly 15% seen once. The material sequenced was CD4+ T cells from blood. These TCRs come from an older woman with HTLV-1-associated myelopathy (HAM/TSP).

This clonotype was seen repeatedly, ten times or more. The chain couples TRBV29-1 to TRBJ2-2; D gene unclear. Trimming removed 7 bases from V and 2 bases from J, with 11 bases in between. The length of the CDR3 is 13 residues. Germline V gives CDR1 SQVTM, CDR2 ANQGSEA. CDR3 coding DNA: TGCAGCGCCAGACCTAGTAACACCGGGGAGCTGTTTTTT. Its translation: CSARPSNTGELFF.

This clonotype was counted a few times. V is TRBV29-1 and J is TRBJ2-1, with D uncertain. Germline loops: CDR1 SQVTM, CDR2 ANQGSEA. Trimming took off 7 bases at V and 15 bases at J, with 19 bases between the two ends. The CDR3 contains 11 residues. DNA for the CDR3: TGCAGCGCCGGGCCGATCGGCGGTCTGTTCTTC. This encodes CSAGPIGGLFF.

This clonotype occurred many times. The chain has TRBV6-5 and TRBJ1-1; D might be TRBD1 (6 bases). Germline V gives CDR1 MNHEY, CDR2 SVGAGI. Trimming removed 0 bases from V and 2 bases from J, with 16 bases in between. The CDR3 covers 17 residues. CDR3 DNA sequence: TGTGCCAGCAGTTACTCACCCTTTTTAGGGGGAAACACTGAAGCTTTCTTT. It specifies CASSYSPFLGGNTEAFF.

The V and J genes are TRBV5-1 and TRBJ1-2; D might be TRBD1 (6 bases). The CDR3 is 15 residues long. The germline V gene encodes CDR1 SGHRS and CDR2 YFSETQ. V dropped 0 bases and J dropped 2 bases, with 11 bases sitting between them. CDR3: CASSLDAGANYGYTF. DNA for the CDR3: TGCGCCAGCAGCTTGGACGCGGGGGCGAACTATGGCTACACCTTC.